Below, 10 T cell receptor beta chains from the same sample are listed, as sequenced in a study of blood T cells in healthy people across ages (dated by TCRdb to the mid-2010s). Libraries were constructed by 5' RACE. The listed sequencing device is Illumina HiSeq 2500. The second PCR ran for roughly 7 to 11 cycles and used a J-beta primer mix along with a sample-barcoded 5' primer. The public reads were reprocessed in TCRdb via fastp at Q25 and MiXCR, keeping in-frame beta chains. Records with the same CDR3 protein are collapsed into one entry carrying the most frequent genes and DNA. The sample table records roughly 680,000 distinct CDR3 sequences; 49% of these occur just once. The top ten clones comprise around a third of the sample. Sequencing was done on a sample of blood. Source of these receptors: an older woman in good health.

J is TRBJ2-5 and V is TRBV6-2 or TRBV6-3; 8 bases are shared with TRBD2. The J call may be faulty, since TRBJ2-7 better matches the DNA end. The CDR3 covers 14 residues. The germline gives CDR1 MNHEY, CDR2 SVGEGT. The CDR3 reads CASSYGTSFYEQYF. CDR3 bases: TGTGCCAGCAGTTACGGGACTAGTTTCTACGAGCAGTACTTC.

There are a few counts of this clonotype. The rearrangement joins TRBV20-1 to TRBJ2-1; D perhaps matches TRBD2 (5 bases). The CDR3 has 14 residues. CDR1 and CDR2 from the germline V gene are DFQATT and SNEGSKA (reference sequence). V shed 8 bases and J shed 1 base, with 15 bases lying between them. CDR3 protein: CSSYLGSSYNEQFF. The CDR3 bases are TGCAGTTCCTACCTAGGGAGTTCCTACAATGAGCAGTTCTTC.

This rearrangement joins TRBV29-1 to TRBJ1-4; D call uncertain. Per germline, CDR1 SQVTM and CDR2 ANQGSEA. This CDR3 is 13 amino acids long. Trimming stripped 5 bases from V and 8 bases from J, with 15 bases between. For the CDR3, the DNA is TGCAGCGTTCTCGTGGCTCCCCCCGAAAAACTGTTTTTT. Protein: CSVLVAPPEKLFF.

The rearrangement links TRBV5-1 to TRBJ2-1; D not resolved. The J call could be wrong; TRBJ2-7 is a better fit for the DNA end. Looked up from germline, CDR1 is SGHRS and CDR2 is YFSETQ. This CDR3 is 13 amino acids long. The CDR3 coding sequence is TGCGCCAGCAGCTTGGAGGTCCGGAATGAGCAGTACTTC. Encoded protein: CASSLEVRNEQYF.

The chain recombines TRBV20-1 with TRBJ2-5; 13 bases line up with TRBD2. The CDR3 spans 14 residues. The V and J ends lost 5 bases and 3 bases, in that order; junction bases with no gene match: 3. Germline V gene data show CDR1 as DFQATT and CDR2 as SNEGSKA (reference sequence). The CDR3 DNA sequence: TGCAGTGCTCTGACTAGCGGGAGGAAAGAGACCCAGTACTTC. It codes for CSALTSGRKETQYF.

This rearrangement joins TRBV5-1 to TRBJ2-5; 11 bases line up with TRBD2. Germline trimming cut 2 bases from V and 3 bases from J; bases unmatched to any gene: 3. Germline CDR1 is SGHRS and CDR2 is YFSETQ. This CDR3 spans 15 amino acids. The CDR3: CASSLLTSGEETQYF. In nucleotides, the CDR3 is TGCGCCAGCAGCTTACTGACTAGCGGGGAAGAGACCCAGTACTTC.

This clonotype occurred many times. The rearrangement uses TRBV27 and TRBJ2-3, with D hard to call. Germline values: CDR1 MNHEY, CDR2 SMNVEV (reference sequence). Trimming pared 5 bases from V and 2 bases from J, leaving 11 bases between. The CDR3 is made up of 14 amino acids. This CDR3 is CASSGRAFTDTQYF. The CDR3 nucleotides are TGTGCCAGCAGTGGTAGGGCATTCACAGATACGCAGTATTTT.

This chain's CDR3 is CASSTPTAPGEQYF. CDR3 sequence (DNA): TGTGCCAGCAGCACTCCGACCGCCCCGGGGGAGCAGTACTTC. The rearrangement uses TRBV27 and TRBJ2-7, with a tentative D call TRBD2 (5 bases). There are 14 residues in the CDR3. Germline loops: CDR1 MNHEY, CDR2 SMNVEV (reference sequence). Trimming removed 6 bases from V and 7 bases from J, with 19 bases in between.

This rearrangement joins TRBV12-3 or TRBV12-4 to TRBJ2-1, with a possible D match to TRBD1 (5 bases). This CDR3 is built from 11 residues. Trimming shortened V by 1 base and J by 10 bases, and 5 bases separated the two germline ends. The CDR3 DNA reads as TGTGCCAGCAGTTTAGGGACAGAGCAGTTCTTC. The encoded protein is CASSLGTEQFF.

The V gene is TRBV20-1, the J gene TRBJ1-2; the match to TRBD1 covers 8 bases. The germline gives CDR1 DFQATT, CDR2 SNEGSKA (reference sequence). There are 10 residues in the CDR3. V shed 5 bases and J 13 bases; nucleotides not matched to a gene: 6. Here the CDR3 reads CSAGRDRPTF. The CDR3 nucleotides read TGCAGTGCTGGCCGGGACAGGCCCACCTTC.